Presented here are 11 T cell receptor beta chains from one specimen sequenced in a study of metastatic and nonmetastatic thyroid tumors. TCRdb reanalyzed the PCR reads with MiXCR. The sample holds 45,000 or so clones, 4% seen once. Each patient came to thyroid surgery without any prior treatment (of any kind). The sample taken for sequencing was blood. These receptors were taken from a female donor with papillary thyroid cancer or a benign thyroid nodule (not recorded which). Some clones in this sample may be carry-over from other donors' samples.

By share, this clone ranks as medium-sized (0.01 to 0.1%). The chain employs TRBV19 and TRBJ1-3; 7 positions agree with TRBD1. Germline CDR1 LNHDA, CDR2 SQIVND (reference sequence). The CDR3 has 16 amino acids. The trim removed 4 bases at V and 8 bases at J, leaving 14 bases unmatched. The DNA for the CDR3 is TGTGCCAGTAGTAATACCCACAGGGGTACGGTAGACACCATATATTTT. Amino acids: CASSNTHRGTVDTIYF.

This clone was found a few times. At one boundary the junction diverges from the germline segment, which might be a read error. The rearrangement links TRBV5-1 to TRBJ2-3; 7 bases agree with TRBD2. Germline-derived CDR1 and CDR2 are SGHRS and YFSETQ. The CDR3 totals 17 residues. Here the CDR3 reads CSSSLGSSGAPTDTQYF. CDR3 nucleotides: TGCTCCAGCAGCTTGGGTTCTAGCGGAGCCCCCACAGATACGCAGTATTTT.

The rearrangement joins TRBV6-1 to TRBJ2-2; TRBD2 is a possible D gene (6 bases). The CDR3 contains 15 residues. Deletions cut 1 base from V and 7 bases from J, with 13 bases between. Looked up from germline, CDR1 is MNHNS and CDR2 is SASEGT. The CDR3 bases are TGTGCCAGCAGTGAAGTTCGGGGGTCGGGCGGGGAGCTGTTTTTT. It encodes CASSEVRGSGGELFF.

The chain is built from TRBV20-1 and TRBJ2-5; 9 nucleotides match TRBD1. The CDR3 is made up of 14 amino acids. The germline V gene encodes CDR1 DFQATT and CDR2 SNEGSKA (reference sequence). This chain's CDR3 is CSPFDGTGSETQYF. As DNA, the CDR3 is TGCAGCCCGTTTGATGGGACAGGGTCTGAGACCCAGTACTTC.

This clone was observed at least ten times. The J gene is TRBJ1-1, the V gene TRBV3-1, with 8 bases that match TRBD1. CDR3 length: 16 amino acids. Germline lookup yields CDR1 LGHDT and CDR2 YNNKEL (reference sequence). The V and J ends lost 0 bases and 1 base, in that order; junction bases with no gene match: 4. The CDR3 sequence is CASSQDGGQGNTEAFF. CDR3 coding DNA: TGTGCCAGCAGCCAAGATGGCGGACAGGGGAACACTGAAGCTTTCTTT.

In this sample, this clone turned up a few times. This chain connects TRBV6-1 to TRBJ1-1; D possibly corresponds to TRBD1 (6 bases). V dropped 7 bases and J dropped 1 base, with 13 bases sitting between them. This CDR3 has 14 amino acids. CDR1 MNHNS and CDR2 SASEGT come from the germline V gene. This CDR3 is CASNPGQKNTEAFF. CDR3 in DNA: TGTGCCAGCAATCCCGGACAGAAGAACACTGAAGCTTTCTTT.

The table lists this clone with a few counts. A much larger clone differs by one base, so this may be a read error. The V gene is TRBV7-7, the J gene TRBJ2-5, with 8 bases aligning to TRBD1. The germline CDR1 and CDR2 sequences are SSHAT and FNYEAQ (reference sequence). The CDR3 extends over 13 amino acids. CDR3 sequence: CASSRGQWENQYF. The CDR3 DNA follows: TGTGCTAGCAGCAGGGGGCAATGGGAGAACCAGTACTTC.

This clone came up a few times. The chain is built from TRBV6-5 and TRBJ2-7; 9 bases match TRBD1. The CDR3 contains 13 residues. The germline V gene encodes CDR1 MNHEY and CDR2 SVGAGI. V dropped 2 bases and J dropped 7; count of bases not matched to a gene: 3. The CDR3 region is CASSYTGTGEQYF. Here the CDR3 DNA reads TGTGCCAGCAGTTACACCGGGACAGGGGAGCAGTACTTC.

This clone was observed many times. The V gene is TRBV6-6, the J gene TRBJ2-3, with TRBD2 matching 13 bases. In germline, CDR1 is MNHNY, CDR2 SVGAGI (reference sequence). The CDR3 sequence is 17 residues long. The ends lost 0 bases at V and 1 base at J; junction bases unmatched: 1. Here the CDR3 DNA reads TGTGCCAGCAGTTACTCAGGACTAGCGGGGGGCACAGATACGCAGTATTTT. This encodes CASSYSGLAGGTDTQYF.

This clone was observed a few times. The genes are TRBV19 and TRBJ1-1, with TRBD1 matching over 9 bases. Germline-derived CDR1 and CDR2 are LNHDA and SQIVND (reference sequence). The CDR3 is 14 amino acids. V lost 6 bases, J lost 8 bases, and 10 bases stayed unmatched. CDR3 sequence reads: CASSVGTGSGEAFF. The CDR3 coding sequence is TGTGCCAGTAGCGTAGGGACAGGGAGTGGCGAAGCTTTCTTT.

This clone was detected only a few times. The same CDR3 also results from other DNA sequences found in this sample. In DNA, the CDR3 is TGTGCCAGCAGTGACGGGGCAGGGGTAGGAGGAAACACCATATATTTT. Its protein is CASSDGAGVGGNTIYF. This rearrangement joins TRBV6-1 to TRBJ1-3, with a weak D call TRBD1 (6 bases). This CDR3 is 16 amino acids long. With 3 bases removed from V and 4 bases from J, the gap between germline ends came to 16 bases. Germline V CDR1 and CDR2: MNHNS, SASEGT.